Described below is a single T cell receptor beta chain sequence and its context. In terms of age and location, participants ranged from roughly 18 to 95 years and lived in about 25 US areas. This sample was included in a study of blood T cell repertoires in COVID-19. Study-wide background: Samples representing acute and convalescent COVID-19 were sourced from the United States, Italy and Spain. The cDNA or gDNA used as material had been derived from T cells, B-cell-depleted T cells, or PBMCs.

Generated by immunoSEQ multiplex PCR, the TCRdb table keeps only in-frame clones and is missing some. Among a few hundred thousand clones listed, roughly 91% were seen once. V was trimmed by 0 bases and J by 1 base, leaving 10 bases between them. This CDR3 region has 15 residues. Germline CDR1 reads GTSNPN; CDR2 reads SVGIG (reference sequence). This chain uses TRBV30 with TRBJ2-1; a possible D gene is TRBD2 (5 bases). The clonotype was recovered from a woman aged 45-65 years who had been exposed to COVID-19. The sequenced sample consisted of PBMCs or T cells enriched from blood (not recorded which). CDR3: CAWSVRRGSYNEQFF. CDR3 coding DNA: TGTGCCTGGAGTGTACGCCGCGGGTCCTACAATGAGCAGTTCTTC.